This TCR beta chain was observed in a study of T cell changes during pregnancy in multiple sclerosis. Clones were sequenced by immunoSEQ multiplex PCR, and TCRdb holds only the in-frame ones, with some missing. The repertoire includes approximately 62,000 clones, 93% of them detected once, and less than 4.5% sits in the top ten. The CDR3 has 13 residues. Trimming cost V 3 bases and J 3 bases, with 6 bases left between them. Germline V gene data show CDR1 as MGHDK and CDR2 as SYGVNS. The rearrangement links TRBV25-1 to TRBJ2-1; D gene ambiguous. The specimen was CD8+ T cells from peripheral blood mononuclear cells, collected in the second trimester of pregnancy. This receptor was taken from a female donor with multiple sclerosis, enrolled in a pregnancy study. CDR3 in amino acids: CASSEIDYNEQFF. CDR3 bases: TGTGCCAGCAGTGAGATAGACTACAATGAGCAGTTCTTC.